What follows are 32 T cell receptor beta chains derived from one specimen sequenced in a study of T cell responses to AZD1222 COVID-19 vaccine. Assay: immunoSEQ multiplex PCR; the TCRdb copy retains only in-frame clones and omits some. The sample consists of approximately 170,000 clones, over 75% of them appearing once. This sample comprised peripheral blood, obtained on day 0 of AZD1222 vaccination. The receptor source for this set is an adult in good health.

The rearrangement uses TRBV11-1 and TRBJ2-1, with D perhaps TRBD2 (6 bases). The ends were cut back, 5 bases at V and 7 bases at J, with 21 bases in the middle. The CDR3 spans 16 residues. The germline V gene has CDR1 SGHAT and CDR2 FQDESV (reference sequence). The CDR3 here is CASSRLSSGAGNEQFF. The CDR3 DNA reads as TGTGCCAGCAGCCGGTTGAGCAGCGGCGCGGGAAATGAGCAGTTCTTC.

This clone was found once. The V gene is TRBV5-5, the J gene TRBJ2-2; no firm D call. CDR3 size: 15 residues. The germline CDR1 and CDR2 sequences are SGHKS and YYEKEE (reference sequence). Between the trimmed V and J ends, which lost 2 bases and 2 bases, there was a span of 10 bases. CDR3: CASSFATVNTGELFF. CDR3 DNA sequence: TGTGCCAGCAGCTTCGCTACCGTAAACACCGGGGAGCTGTTTTTT.

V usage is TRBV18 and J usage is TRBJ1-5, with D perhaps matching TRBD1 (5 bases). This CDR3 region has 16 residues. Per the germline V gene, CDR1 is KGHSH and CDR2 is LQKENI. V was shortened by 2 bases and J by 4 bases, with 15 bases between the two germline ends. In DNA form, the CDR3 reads TGTGCCAGCTCACCAACAGGTCTGGTAAAAAATCAGCCCCAGCATTTT. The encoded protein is CASSPTGLVKNQPQHF.

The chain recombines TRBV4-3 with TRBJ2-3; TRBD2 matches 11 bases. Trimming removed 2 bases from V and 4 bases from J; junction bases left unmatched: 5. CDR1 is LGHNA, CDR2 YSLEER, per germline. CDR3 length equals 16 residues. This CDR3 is CASSQLAGGVPDTQYF. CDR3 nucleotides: TGCGCCAGCAGCCAACTAGCGGGGGGAGTACCAGATACGCAGTATTTT.

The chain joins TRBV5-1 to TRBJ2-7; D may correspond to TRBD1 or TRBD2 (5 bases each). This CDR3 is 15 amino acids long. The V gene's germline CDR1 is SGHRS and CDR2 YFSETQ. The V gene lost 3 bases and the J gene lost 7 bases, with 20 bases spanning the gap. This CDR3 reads CASSSRGRYLGEQYF. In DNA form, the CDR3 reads TGCGCCAGCAGCTCCCGGGGCAGGTACCTCGGGGAGCAGTACTTC.

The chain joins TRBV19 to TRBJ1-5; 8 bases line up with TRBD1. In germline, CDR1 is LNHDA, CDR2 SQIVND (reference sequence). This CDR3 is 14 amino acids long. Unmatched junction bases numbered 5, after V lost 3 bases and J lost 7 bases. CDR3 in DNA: TGTGCCAGTAGTATTTCCGCAGGGGGCCAGCCCCAGCATTTT. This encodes CASSISAGGQPQHF. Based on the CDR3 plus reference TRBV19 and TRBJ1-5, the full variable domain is DGGITQSPKYLFRKEGQNVTLSCEQNLNHDAMYWYRQDPGQGLRLIYYSQIVNDFQKGDIAEGYSVSREKKESFPLTVTSAQKNPTAFYLCASSISAGGQPQHFGDGTRLSIL.

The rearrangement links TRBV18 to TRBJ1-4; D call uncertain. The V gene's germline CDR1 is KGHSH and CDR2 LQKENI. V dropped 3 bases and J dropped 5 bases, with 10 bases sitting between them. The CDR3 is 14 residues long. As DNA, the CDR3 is TGTGCCAGCTCACCGGTCCCCACGAATGAAAAACTGTTTTTT. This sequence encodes CASSPVPTNEKLFF.

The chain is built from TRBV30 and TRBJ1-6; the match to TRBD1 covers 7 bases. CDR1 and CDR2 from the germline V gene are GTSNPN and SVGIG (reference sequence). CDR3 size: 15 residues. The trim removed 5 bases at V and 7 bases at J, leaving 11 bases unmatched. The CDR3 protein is CAWAQLGTANSPLHF. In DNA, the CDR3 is TGTGCCTGGGCTCAACTGGGGACAGCCAATTCACCCCTCCACTTT.

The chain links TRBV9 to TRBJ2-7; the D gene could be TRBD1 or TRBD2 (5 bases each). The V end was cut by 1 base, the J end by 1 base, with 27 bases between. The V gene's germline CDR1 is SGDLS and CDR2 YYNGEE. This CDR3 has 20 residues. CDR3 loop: CASSVKRGANEPTGSYEQYV. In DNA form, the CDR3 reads TGTGCCAGCAGCGTAAAACGAGGGGCTAACGAACCCACCGGATCCTACGAGCAGTACGTC.

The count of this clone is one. The CDR3 sequence is CASSYTTNTEAFF. The CDR3 DNA follows: TGTGCCAGCAGCTACACGACAAACACTGAAGCTTTCTTT. The rearrangement joins TRBV6-6 to TRBJ1-1; D remains unclear. CDR3 length: 13 amino acids. Germline V CDR1 and CDR2: MNHNY, SVGAGI (reference sequence). V was shortened by 6 bases and J by 2 bases, with 10 bases between the two germline ends.

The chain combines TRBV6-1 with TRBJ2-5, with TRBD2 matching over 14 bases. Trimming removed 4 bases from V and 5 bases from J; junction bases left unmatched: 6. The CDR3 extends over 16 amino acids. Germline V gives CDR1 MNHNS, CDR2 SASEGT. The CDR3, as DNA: TGTGCCAGCAGTGGAGGGACTAGCGGGGGTTTTGAGACCCAGTACTTC. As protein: CASSGGTSGGFETQYF.

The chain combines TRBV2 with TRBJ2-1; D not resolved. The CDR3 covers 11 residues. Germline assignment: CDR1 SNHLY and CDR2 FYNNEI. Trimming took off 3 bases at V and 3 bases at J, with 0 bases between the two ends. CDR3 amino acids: CASSDYNEQFF. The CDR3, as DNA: TGTGCCAGCAGTGACTACAATGAGCAGTTCTTC. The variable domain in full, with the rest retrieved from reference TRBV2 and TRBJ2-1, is EPEVTQTPSHQVTQMGQEVILRCVPISNHLYFYWYRQILGQKVEFLVSFYNNEISEKSEIFDDQFSVERPDGSNFTLKIRSTKLEDSAMYFCASSDYNEQFFGPGTRLTVL.

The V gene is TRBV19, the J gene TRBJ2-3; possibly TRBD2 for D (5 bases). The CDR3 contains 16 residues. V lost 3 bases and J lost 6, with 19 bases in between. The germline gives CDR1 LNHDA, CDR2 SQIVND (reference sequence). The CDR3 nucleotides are TGTGCCAGTAGTATGGGTTGGGAGCGGCTCAGGGATACGCAGTATTTT. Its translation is CASSMGWERLRDTQYF.

Here the CDR3 reads CASSLDRGVYNEQFF. The CDR3 nucleotides are TGTGCCAGCAGCTTAGACAGGGGGGTCTACAATGAGCAGTTCTTC. The chain employs TRBV7-9 and TRBJ2-1; 8 positions agree with TRBD1. V lost 1 base and J lost 3; bases outside the gene matches: 2. This CDR3 spans 15 amino acids. Germline assignment: CDR1 SEHNR and CDR2 FQNEAQ (reference sequence).

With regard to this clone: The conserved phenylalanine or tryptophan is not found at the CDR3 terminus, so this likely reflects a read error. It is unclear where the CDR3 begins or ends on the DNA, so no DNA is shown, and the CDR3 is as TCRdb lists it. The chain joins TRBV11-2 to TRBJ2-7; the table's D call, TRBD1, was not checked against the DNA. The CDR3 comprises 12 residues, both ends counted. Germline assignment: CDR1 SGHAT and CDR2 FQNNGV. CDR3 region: CASNSGGTGLTI.

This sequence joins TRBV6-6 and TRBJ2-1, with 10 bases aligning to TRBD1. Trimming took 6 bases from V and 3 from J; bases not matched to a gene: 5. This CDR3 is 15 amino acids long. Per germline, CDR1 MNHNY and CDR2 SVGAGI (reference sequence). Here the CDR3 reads CASSRDRGFYNEQFF. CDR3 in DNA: TGTGCCAGCAGCAGGGACAGGGGTTTCTACAATGAGCAGTTCTTC.

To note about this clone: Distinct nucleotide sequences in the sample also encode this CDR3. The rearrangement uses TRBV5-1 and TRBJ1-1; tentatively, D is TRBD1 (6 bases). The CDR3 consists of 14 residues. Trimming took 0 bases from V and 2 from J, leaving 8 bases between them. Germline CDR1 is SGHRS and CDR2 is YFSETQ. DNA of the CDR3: TGCGCCAGCAGCTTGGGGGGGCCTAACACTGAAGCTTTCTTT. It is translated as CASSLGGPNTEAFF.

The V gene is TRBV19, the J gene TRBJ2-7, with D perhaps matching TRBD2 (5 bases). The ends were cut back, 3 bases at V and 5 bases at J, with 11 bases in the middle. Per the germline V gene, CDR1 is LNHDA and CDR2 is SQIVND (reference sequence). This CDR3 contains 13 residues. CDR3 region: CASSILSGNEQYF. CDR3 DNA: TGTGCCAGTAGTATCTTGTCCGGGAACGAGCAGTACTTC. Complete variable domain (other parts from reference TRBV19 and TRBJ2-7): DGGITQSPKYLFRKEGQNVTLSCEQNLNHDAMYWYRQDPGQGLRLIYYSQIVNDFQKGDIAEGYSVSREKKESFPLTVTSAQKNPTAFYLCASSILSGNEQYFGPGTRLTVT.

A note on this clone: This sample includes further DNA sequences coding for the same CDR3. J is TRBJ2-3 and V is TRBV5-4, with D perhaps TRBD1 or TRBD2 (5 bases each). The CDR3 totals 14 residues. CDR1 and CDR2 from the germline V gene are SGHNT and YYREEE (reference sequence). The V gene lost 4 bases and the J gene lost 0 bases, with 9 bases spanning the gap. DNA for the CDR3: TGTGCCAGCAGCCCGGGACGGAGCACAGATACGCAGTATTTT. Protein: CASSPGRSTDTQYF.

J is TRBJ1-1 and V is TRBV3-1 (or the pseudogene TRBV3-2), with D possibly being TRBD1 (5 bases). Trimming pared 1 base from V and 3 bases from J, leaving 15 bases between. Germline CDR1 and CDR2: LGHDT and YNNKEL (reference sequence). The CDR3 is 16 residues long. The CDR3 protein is CASSQVPIGADTEAFF. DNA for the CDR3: TGTGCCAGCAGCCAAGTCCCCATCGGGGCGGACACTGAAGCTTTCTTT.

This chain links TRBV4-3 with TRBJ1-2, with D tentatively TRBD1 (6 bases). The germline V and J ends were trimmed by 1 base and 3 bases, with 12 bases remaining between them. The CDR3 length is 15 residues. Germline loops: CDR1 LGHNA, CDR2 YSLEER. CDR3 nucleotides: TGCGCCAGCAGCCAAGGGACAGCATCCTACTATGGCTACACCTTC. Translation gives CASSQGTASYYGYTF.

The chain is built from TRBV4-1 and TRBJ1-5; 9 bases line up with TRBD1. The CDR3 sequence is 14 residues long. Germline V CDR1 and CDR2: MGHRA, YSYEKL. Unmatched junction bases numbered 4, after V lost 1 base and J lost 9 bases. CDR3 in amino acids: CASSQVTGGRPQHF. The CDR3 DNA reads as TGCGCCAGCAGCCAAGTGACAGGGGGTCGGCCCCAGCATTTT.

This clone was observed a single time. The chain's CDR3 is CAISEAASGGPDTQYF. The DNA of the CDR3 is TGTGCCATCAGTGAAGCCGCTAGCGGGGGGCCAGATACGCAGTATTTT. This chain connects TRBV10-3 to TRBJ2-3, with 11 nucleotides matching TRBD2. Losses at the gene ends were 3 bases for V and 4 bases for J; bases not matched to a gene: 6. Per the germline V gene, CDR1 is ENHRY and CDR2 is SYGVKD. The CDR3 covers 16 residues.

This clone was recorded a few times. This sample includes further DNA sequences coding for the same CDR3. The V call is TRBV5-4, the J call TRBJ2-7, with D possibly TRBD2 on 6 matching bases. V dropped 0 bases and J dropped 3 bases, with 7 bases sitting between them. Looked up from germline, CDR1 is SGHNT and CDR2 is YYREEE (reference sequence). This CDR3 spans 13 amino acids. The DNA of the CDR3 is TGTGCCAGCAGCTTGGGACTAGGCTACGAGCAGTACGTC. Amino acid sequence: CASSLGLGYEQYV.

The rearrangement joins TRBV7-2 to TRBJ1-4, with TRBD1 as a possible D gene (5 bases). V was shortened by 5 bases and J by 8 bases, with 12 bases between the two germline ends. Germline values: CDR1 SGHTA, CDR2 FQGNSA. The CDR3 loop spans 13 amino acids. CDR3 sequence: CASSRDGAEKLFF. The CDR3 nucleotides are TGTGCCAGCAGCCGGGACGGGGCCGAAAAACTGTTTTTT. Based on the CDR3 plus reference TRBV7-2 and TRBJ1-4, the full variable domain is GAGVSQSPSNKVTEKGKDVELRCDPISGHTALYWYRQSLGQGLEFLIYFQGNSAPDKSGLPSDRFSAERTGGSVSTLTIQRTQQEDSAVYLCASSRDGAEKLFFGSGTQLSVL.

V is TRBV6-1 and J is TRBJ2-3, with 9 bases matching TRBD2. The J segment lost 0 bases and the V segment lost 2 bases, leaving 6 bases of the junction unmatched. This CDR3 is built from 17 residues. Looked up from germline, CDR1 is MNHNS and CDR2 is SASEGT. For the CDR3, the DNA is TGTGCCAGCAGTGAATTAAGTCTAGCGGGGAGCACAGATACGCAGTATTTT. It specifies CASSELSLAGSTDTQYF.

This CDR3 is CSVVTANYGYTF. For the CDR3, the DNA is TGCAGCGTTGTGACAGCTAACTATGGCTACACCTTC. The J gene is TRBJ1-2, the V gene TRBV29-1; D is possibly TRBD1 (5 bases). V dropped 4 bases and J dropped 0 bases, with 6 bases sitting between them. The CDR3 length is 12 residues. Germline values: CDR1 SQVTM, CDR2 ANQGSEA. The whole variable domain, filled in from reference TRBV29-1 and TRBJ1-2, reads SAVISQKPSRDICQRGTSLTIQCQVDSQVTMMFWYRQQPGQSLTLIATANQGSEATYESGFVIDKFPISRPNLTFSTLTVSNMSPEDSSIYLCSVVTANYGYTFGSGTRLTVV.

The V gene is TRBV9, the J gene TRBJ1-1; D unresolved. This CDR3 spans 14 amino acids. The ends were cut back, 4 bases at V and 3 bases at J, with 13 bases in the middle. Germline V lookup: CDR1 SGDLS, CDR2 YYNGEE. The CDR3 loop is CASSPASGYTEAFF. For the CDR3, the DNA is TGTGCCAGCAGCCCGGCGTCGGGGTACACTGAAGCTTTCTTT.

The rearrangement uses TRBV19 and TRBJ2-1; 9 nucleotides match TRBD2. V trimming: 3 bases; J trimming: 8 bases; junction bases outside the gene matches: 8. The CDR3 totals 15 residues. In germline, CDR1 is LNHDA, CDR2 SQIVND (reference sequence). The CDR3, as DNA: TGTGCCAGTAGTATGTCAGCGGGGGGCCTGGATGAGCAGTTCTTC. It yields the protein CASSMSAGGLDEQFF.

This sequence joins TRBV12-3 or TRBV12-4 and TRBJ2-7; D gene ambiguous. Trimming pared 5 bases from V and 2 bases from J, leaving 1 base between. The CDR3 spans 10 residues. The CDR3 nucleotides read TGTGCCAGCAGTCCCTACGAGCAGTACGTC. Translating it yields CASSPYEQYV.

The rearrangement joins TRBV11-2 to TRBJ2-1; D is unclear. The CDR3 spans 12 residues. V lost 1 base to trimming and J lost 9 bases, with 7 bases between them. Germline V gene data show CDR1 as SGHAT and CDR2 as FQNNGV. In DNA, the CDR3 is TGTGCCAGCAGCTTAGTAGACGTTGAGCAGTTCTTC. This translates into CASSLVDVEQFF.

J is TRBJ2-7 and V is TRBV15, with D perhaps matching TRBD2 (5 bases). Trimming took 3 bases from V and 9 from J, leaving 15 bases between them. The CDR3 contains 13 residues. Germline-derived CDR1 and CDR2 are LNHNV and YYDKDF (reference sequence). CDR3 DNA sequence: TGTGCCACCAGCAGTCCGCCGGGAACTCGGCAGTACGTC. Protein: CATSSPPGTRQYV.